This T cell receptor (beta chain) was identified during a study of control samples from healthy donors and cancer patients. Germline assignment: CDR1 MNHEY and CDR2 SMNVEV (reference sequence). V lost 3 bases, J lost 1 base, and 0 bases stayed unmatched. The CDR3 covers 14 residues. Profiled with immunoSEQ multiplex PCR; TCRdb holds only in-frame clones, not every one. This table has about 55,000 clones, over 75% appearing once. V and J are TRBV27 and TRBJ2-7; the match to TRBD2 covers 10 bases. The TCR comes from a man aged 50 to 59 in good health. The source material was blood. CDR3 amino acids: CASSFSGRSYEQYF. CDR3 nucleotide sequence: TGTGCCAGCAGTTTTAGCGGGAGGTCCTACGAGCAGTACTTC.